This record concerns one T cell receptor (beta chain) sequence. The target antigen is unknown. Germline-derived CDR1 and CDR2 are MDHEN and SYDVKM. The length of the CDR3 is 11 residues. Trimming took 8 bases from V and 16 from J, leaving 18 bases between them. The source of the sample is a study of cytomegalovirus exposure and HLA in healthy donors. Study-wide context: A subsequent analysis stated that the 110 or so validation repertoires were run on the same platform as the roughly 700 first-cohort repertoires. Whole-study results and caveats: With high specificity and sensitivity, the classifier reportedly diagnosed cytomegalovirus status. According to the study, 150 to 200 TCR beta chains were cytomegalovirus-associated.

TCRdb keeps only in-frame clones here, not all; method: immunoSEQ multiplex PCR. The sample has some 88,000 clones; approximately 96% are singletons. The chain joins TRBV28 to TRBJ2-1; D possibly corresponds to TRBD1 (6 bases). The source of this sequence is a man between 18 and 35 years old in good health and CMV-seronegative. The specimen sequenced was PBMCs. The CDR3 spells CASRRQAIGFF. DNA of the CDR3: TGTGCCAGCCGGCGACAGGCGATAGGATTCTTC.